This T cell receptor (beta chain) was observed in a study of blood T cell repertoires in COVID-19. Background on the study: COVID-19 samples collected from the United States, Italy and Spain covered acute and convalescent phases.

Generated by immunoSEQ multiplex PCR, the TCRdb table keeps only in-frame clones and is missing some. The sample has roughly 100,000 clones; 87% are singletons. The germline V gene has CDR1 SNHLY and CDR2 FYNNEI. The CDR3 has 13 amino acids. V was pared by 5 bases and J by 0 bases, with 7 bases between. This clone has only a few counts. Sample: peripheral blood. The receptor's source is a human donor in a cohort sampled during active COVID-19. The V call is TRBV2, the J call TRBJ2-5; perhaps TRBD1 as D (6 bases). The CDR3 region has the DNA TGTGCCAGCAGTCGACAGGACCAAGAGACCCAGTACTTC. Translating it yields CASSRQDQETQYF. Together with reference TRBV2 and TRBJ2-5, the CDR3 gives the full variable domain: EPEVTQTPSHQVTQMGQEVILRCVPISNHLYFYWYRQILGQKVEFLVSFYNNEISEKSEIFDDQFSVERPDGSNFTLKIRSTKLEDSAMYFCASSRQDQETQYFGPGTRLLVL.